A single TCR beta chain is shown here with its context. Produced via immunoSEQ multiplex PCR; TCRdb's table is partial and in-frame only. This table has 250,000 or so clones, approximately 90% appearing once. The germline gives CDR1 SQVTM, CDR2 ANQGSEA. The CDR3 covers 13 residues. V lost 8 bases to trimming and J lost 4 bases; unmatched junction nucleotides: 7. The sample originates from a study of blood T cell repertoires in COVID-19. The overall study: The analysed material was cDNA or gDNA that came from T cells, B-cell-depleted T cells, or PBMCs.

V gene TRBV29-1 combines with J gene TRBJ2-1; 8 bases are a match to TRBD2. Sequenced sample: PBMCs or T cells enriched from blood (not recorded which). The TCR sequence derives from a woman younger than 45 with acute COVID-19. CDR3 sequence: CSSPGLVYNEQFF. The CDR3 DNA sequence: TGCAGCTCACCGGGACTAGTTTACAATGAGCAGTTCTTC.